Below are 14 T cell receptor beta chains sequenced from a single sample in a study of cytomegalovirus exposure and HLA in healthy donors (dated 2017 in TCRdb). Library preparation employed the immunoSEQ multiplex PCR assay. For the multiplex PCR, a mixture combining 60 forward primers for TCR Vbeta segments and 13 reverse primers for TCR Jbeta segments was used. Not all clones reach the TCRdb copy of this immuneACCESS table, which keeps in-frame sequences only. Checked studies attribute under half of the gap to unresolved V genes and leave the rest unexplained. The sample yields more than 80,000 clones; roughly four fifths were counted once. 1.5% to 2% of the sample is in the top ten clones. Sequences were obtained from PBMCs. These receptors were collected from a man aged 50-60 years in good health and CMV-seronegative.

The rearrangement joins TRBV29-1 to TRBJ2-2; 9 bases match TRBD2. The CDR3 is made up of 14 amino acids. V lost 7 bases, J lost 4 bases, and 7 bases stayed unmatched. Germline values: CDR1 SQVTM, CDR2 ANQGSEA. In nucleotides, the CDR3 is TGCAGCGCCCAAAGCGGGGGGCGCACCGGGGAGCTGTTTTTT. It specifies CSAQSGGRTGELFF.

The rearrangement uses TRBV11-1 and TRBJ1-6; D might be TRBD1 (5 bases). Deletions cut 5 bases from V and 0 bases from J, with 14 bases between. The CDR3 spans 17 residues. Per the germline V gene, CDR1 is SGHAT and CDR2 is FQDESV (reference sequence). Here the CDR3 reads CASSTFQDNSYNSPLHF. Written as DNA, the CDR3 is TGTGCCAGCAGCACCTTCCAGGACAACTCCTATAATTCACCCCTCCACTTT.

The rearrangement joins TRBV2 to TRBJ2-3; D is ambiguous. Trimming took off 0 bases at V and 10 bases at J, with 14 bases between the two ends. Germline loops: CDR1 SNHLY, CDR2 FYNNEI. This CDR3 spans 14 amino acids. The CDR3 loop reads CASSEALGRTAQYF. The CDR3 DNA reads TGTGCCAGCAGTGAAGCGCTTGGGCGAACGGCGCAGTATTTT.

The J gene is TRBJ2-5, the V gene TRBV6-6; D perhaps matches TRBD1 (5 bases). The CDR3 is 15 amino acids. Deletions cut 2 bases from V and 4 bases from J, with 14 bases between. Germline CDR1 reads MNHNY; CDR2 reads SVGAGI (reference sequence). CDR3 nucleotide sequence: TGTGCCAGCAGTTACACTACAGGAAAACTAGAGACCCAGTACTTC. It codes for CASSYTTGKLETQYF.

This sequence joins TRBV9 and TRBJ1-2, with D perhaps matching TRBD1 (5 bases). V lost 2 bases to trimming and J lost 5 bases, with 19 bases between them. The CDR3 loop spans 16 amino acids. Germline CDR1 reads SGDLS; CDR2 reads YYNGEE. DNA for the CDR3: TGTGCCAGCAGCGTCGGTCAAGGGACTGCCCTTTATGGCTACACCTTC. Translated, it gives CASSVGQGTALYGYTF.

Comments on this clone: The sample holds other DNA sequences that translate to the same CDR3. The rearrangement uses TRBV10-3 and TRBJ1-5; D uncertain. CDR1 and CDR2 (germline): ENHRY, SYGVKD. V was shortened by 0 bases and J by 5 bases, with 5 bases between the two germline ends. The CDR3 has 13 residues. Here the CDR3 DNA reads TGTGCCATCAGTGAGTCGCGGGATCAGCCCCAGCATTTT. Protein: CAISESRDQPQHF.

There are a few counts of this clone. The chain carries TRBV5-1 and TRBJ1-1, with 7 bases matching TRBD1. In germline, CDR1 is SGHRS, CDR2 YFSETQ. Unmatched junction bases numbered 16, after V lost 5 bases and J lost 3 bases. The CDR3 has 17 residues. DNA of the CDR3: TGCGCCAGCAGTTCCCACAGGGGTGAGGGTTCCGACACTGAAGCTTTCTTT. The encoded protein is CASSSHRGEGSDTEAFF.

The chain joins TRBV19 to TRBJ1-4; possibly TRBD1 for D (5 bases). The V end lost 5 bases, the J end lost 7 bases, and 17 bases lay between the germline ends. This CDR3 comprises 15 residues. Germline-derived CDR1 and CDR2 are LNHDA and SQIVND (reference sequence). Written as DNA, the CDR3 is TGTGCCAGTAGTGCCAAAGGGGAAGTAGGTGAAAAACTGTTTTTT. Amino acids: CASSAKGEVGEKLFF.

The chain combines TRBV15 with TRBJ2-7; tentatively, D is TRBD2 (7 bases). Germline CDR1 LNHNV, CDR2 YYDKDF (reference sequence). V was shortened by 3 bases and J by 3 bases, with 12 bases between the two germline ends. The CDR3 has 14 residues. The CDR3 here is CATSSPGGSYEQYF. In DNA, the CDR3 is TGTGCCACCAGCAGCCCGGGGGGCAGCTACGAGCAGTACTTC. The variable domain in full, completed from reference TRBV15 and TRBJ2-7, reads DAMVIQNPRYQVTQFGKPVTLSCSQTLNHNVMYWYQQKSSQAPKLLFHYYDKDFNNEADTPDNFQSRRPNTSFCFLDIRSPGLGDTAMYLCATSSPGGSYEQYFGPGTRLTVT.

The chain joins TRBV25-1 to TRBJ1-2; the match to TRBD1 covers 10 bases. V lost 5 bases, J lost 8 bases, and 5 bases stayed unmatched. CDR1 and CDR2 from the germline V gene are MGHDK and SYGVNS. The CDR3 contains 13 residues. CDR3 nucleotides: TGTGCCAGCAGTCCGGGACAGGGGAGAGGCTACACCTTC. This encodes CASSPGQGRGYTF.

The chain couples TRBV9 to TRBJ1-1; D perhaps matches TRBD1 (5 bases). CDR3 size: 14 residues. Germline loops: CDR1 SGDLS, CDR2 YYNGEE. V dropped 0 bases and J dropped 1 base, with 7 bases sitting between them. Written as DNA, the CDR3 is TGTGCCAGCAGCGTAGCTCAGGGGAACACTGAAGCTTTCTTT. Amino acid sequence: CASSVAQGNTEAFF.

The chain employs TRBV2 and TRBJ2-3; D may be TRBD2 (5 bases). V lost 7 bases, J lost 0 bases, and 14 bases lay in between. The V gene's germline CDR1 is SNHLY and CDR2 FYNNEI. The CDR3 consists of 15 residues. The chain's CDR3 is CASNPREASTDTQYF. DNA for the CDR3: TGTGCCAGCAACCCTCGGGAAGCTAGCACAGATACGCAGTATTTT.

V gene TRBV11-2 combines with J gene TRBJ2-1; tentative D call: TRBD2 (6 bases). The CDR3 has 11 amino acids. Germline CDR1 reads SGHAT; CDR2 reads FQNNGV. V gave up 5 bases and J gave up 10 bases, with 9 bases separating them. CDR3 bases: TGTGCCAGCAGCCGAGGAGGGGAGCAGTTCTTC. As protein: CASSRGGEQFF. The complete variable domain, with remaining parts taken from reference TRBV11-2 and TRBJ2-1, reads EAGVAQSPRYKIIEKRQSVAFWCNPISGHATLYWYQQILGQGPKLLIQFQNNGVVDDSQLPKDRFSAERLKGVDSTLKIQPAKLEDSAVYLCASSRGGEQFFGPGTRLTVL.

The J gene is TRBJ2-2, the V gene TRBV6-5; 7 bases map to TRBD1. The germline V gene encodes CDR1 MNHEY and CDR2 SVGAGI. The V segment lost 2 bases and the J segment 3 bases; nucleotides outside the gene matches: 3. This CDR3 spans 15 amino acids. CDR3 in amino acids: CASSYTGQYTGELFF. CDR3 nucleotide sequence: TGTGCCAGCAGTTACACGGGACAGTACACCGGGGAGCTGTTTTTT.